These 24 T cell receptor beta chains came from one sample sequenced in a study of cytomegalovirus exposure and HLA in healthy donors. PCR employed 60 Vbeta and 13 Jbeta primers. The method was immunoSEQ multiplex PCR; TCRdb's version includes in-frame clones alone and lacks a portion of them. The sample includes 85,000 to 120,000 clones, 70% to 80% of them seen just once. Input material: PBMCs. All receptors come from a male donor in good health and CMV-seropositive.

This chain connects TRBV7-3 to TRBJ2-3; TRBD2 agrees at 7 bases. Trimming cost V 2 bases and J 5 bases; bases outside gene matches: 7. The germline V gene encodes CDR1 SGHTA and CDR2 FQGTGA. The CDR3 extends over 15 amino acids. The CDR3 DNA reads TGTGCCAGCAGCTTATTTGCGGGAGTAGGAGATACGCAGTATTTT. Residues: CASSLFAGVGDTQYF.

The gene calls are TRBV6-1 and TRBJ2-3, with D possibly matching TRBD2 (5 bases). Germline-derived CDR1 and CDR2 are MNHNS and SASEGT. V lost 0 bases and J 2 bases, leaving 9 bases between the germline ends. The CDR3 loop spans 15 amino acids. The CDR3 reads CASSEATGSTDTQYF. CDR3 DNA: TGTGCCAGCAGTGAAGCGACGGGGTCCACAGATACGCAGTATTTT.

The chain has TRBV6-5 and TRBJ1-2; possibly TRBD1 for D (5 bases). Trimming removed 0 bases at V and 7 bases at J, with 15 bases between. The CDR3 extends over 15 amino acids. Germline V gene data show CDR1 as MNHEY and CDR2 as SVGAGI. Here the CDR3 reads CASSYSVGRGGGYTF. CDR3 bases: TGTGCCAGCAGTTACTCTGTTGGGAGGGGTGGTGGCTACACCTTC.

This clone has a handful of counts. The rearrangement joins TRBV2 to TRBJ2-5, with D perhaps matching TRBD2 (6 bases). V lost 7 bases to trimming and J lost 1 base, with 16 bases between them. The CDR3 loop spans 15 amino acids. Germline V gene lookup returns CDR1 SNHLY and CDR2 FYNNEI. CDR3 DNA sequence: TGTGCCAGCACCCCGGGACTGACCCCCCAAGAGACCCAGTACTTC. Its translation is CASTPGLTPQETQYF.

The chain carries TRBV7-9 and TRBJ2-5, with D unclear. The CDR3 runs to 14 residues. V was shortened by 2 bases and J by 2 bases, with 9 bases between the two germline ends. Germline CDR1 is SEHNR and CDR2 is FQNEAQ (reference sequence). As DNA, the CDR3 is TGTGCCAGCAGCTTACAGACTCAACAAGAGACCCAGTACTTC. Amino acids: CASSLQTQQETQYF. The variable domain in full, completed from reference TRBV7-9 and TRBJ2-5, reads DTGVSQNPRHKITKRGQNVTFRCDPISEHNRLYWYRQTLGQGPEFLTYFQNEAQLEKSRLLSDRFSAERPKGSFSTLEIQRTEQGDSAMYLCASSLQTQQETQYFGPGTRLLVL.

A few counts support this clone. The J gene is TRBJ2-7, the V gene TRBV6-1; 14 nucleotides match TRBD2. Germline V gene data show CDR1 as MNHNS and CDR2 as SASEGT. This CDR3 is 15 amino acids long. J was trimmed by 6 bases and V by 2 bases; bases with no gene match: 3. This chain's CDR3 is CASSEQGTSGSEQYF. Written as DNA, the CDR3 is TGTGCCAGCAGTGAACAAGGGACTAGCGGGAGCGAGCAGTACTTC.

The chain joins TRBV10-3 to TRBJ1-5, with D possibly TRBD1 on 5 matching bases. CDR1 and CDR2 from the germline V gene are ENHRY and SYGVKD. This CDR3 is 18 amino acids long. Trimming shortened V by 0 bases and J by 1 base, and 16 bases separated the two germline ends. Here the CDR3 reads CAISESRAGIGSNQPQHF. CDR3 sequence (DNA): TGTGCCATCAGTGAGTCTCGGGCAGGGATAGGCAGCAATCAGCCCCAGCATTTT.

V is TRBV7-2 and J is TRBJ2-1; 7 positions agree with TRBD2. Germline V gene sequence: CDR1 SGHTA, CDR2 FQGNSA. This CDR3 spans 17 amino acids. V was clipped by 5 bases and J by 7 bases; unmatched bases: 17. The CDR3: CASSRVWGGDGGNEQFF. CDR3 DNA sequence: TGTGCCAGCAGCCGGGTTTGGGGCGGTGACGGGGGGAATGAGCAGTTCTTC.

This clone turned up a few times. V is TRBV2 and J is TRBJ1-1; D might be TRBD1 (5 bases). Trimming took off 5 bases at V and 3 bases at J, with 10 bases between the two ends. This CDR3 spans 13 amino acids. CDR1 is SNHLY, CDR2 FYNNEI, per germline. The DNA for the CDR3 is TGTGCCAGCAGTCCTCAGGGTTACACTGAAGCTTTCTTT. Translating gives CASSPQGYTEAFF.

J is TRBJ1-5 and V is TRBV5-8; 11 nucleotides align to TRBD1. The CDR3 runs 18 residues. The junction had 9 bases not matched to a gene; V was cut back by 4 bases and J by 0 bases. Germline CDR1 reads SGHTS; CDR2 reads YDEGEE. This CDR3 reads CASSLGTGGSYSNQPQHF. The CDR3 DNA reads TGTGCCAGCAGCCTAGGGACAGGGGGTTCCTATAGCAATCAGCCCCAGCATTTT. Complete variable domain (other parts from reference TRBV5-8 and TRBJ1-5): EAGVTQSPTHLIKTRGQQATLRCSPISGHTSVYWYQQALGLGLQFLLWYDEGEERNRGNFPPRFSGRQFPNYSSELNVNALELEDSALYLCASSLGTGGSYSNQPQHFGDGTRLSIL.

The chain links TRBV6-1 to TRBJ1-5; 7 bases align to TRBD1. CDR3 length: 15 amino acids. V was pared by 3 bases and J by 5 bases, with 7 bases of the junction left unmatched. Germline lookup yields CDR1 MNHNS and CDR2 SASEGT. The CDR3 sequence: CASSEDRFVDQPQHF. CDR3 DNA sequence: TGTGCCAGCAGTGAGGACAGGTTCGTAGATCAGCCCCAGCATTTT.

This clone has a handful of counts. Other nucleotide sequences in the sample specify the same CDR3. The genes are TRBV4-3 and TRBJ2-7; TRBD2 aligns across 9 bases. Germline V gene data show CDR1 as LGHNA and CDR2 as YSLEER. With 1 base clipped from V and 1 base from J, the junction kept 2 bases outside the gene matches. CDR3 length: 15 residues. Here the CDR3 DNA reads TGCGCCAGCAGCCAAGGGACTAGCGTGTCCTACGAGCAGTACTTC. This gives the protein CASSQGTSVSYEQYF.

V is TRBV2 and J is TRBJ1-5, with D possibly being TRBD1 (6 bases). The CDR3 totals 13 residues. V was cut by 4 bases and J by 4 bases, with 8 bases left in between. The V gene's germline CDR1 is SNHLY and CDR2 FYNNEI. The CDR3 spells CASSGQANQPQHF. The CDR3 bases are TGTGCCAGCAGTGGACAGGCAAATCAGCCCCAGCATTTT. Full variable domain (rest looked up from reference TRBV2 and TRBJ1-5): EPEVTQTPSHQVTQMGQEVILRCVPISNHLYFYWYRQILGQKVEFLVSFYNNEISEKSEIFDDQFSVERPDGSNFTLKIRSTKLEDSAMYFCASSGQANQPQHFGDGTRLSIL.

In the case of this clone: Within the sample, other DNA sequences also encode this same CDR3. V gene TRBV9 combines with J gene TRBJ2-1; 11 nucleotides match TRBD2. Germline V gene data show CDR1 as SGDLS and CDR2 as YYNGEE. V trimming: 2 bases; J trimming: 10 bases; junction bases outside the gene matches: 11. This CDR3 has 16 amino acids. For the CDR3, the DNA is TGTGCCAGCAGCGTCTCCGGGACTAGCGGTATTGGGGAGCAGTTCTTC. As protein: CASSVSGTSGIGEQFF.

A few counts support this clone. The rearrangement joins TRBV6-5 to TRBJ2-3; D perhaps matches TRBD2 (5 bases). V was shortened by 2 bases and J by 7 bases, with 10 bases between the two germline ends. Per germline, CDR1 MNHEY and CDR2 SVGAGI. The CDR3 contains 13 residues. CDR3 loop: CASSYKWRYTQYF. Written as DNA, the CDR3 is TGTGCCAGCAGTTACAAATGGAGGTATACGCAGTATTTT.

In nucleotides, the CDR3 is TGCGCCAGCAGCAAGGACAGGAATCAGCCCCAGCATTTT. Translating gives CASSKDRNQPQHF. V usage is TRBV10-1 and J usage is TRBJ1-5; 7 bases align to TRBD1. From germline, CDR1 is WNHNN and CDR2 SYGVQD (reference sequence). The V gene end was trimmed by 6 bases and the J gene end by 4 bases; junction bases not matched to a gene: 3. The CDR3 length is 13 residues.

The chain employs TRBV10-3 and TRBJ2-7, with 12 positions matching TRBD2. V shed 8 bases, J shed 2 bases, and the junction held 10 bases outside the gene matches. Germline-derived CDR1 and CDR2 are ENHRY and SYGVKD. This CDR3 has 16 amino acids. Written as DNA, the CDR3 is TGTGCCATCCGACCGGGACTAGCGGGTGTGACCTACGAGCAGTACTTC. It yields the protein CAIRPGLAGVTYEQYF.

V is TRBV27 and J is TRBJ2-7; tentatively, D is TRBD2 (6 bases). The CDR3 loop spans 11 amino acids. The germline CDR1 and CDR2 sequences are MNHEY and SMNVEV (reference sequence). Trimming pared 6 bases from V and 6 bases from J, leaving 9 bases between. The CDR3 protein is CASRGGGEQYF. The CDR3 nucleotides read TGTGCCAGCAGGGGGGGAGGCGAGCAGTACTTC.

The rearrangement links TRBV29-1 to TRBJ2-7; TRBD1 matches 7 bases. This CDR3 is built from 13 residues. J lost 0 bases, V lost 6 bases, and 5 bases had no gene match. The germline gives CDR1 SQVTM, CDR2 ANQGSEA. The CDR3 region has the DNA TGCAGCGTAAACAGGGGATTCTCCTACGAGCAGTACTTC. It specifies CSVNRGFSYEQYF.

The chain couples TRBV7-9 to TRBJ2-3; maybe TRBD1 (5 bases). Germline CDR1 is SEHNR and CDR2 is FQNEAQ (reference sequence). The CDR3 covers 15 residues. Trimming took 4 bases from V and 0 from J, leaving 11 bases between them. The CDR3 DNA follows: TGTGCCAGCAGCTCCCAGGGCACTAGCACAGATACGCAGTATTTT. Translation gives CASSSQGTSTDTQYF.

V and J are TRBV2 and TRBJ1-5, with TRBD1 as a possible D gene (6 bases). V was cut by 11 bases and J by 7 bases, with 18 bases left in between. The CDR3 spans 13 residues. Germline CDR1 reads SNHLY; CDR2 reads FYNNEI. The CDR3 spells CAVRRGAGQPQHF. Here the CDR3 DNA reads TGTGCCGTCCGACGGGGGGCGGGCCAGCCCCAGCATTTT.

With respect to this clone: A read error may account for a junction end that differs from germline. The CDR3 DNA reads as TGTGCCAGCAGTTTGGGCGATCGACTAGCGGGAAACACCGGGGAGCTGTTTTTT. Its protein product is CASSLGDRLAGNTGELFF. The rearrangement links TRBV5-8 to TRBJ2-2; 11 bases match TRBD2. The CDR3 is 18 residues long. The germline V gene encodes CDR1 SGHTS and CDR2 YDEGEE. The full variable domain, in which reference TRBV5-8 and TRBJ2-2 provide the parts outside the CDR3, is EAGVTQSPTHLIKTRGQQATLRCSPISGHTSVYWYQQALGLGLQFLLWYDEGEERNRGNFPPRFSGRQFPNYSSELNVNALELEDSALYLCASSLGDRLAGNTGELFFGEGSRLTVL.

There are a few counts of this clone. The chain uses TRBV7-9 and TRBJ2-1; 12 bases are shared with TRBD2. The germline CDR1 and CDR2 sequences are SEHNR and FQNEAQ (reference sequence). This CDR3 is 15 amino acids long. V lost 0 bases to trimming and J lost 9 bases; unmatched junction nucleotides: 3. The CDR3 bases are TGTGCCAGCAGCTTAGCACTAGCGGGAGGCGGTGAGCAGTTCTTC. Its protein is CASSLALAGGGEQFF.

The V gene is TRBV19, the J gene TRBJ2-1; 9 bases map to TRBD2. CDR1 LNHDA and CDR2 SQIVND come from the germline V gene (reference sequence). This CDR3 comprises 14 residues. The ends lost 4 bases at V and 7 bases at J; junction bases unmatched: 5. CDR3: CASSNSGGVNEQFF. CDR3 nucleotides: TGTGCCAGTAGTAATAGCGGGGGTGTGAATGAGCAGTTCTTC.